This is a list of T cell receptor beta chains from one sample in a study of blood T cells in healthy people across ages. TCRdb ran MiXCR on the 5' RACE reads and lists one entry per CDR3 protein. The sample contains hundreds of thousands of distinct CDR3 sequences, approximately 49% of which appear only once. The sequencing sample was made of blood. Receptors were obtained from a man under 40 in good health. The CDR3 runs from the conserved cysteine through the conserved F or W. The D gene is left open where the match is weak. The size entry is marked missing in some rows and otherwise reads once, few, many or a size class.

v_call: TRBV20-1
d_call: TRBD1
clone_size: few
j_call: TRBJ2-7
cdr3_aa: CSASMDRGGYEQYF
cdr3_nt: TGCAGTGCTAGTATGGACAGGGGTGGGTACGAGCAGTACTTC

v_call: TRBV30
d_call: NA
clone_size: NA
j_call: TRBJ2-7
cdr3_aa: CAWGVPGKGYEQYF
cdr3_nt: TGTGCCTGGGGGGTTCCCGGGAAGGGCTACGAGCAGTACTTC

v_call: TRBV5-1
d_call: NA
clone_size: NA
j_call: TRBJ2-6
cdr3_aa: CASSLQVSSGANVLTF
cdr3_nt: TGCGCCAGCAGCTTACAAGTTTCCTCTGGGGCCAACGTCCTGACTTTC

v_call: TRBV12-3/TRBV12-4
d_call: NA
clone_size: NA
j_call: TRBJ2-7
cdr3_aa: CASRRTATYEQYF
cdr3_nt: TGTGCCAGCAGACGGACAGCCACCTACGAGCAGTACTTC

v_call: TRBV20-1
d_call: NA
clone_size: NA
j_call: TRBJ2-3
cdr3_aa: CSARMPKGTDTQYF
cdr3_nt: TGCAGTGCTAGGATGCCCAAGGGCACAGATACGCAGTATTTT

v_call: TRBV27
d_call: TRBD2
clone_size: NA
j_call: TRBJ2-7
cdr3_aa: CASSLRASGGPSHEQYF
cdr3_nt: TGTGCCAGCAGTTTAAGAGCTAGCGGGGGGCCCTCGCACGAGCAGTACTTC

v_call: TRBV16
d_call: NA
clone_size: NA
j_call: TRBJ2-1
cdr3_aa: CASSQSVNEQFF
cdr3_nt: TGTGCCAGCAGCCAATCAGTCAATGAGCAGTTCTTC

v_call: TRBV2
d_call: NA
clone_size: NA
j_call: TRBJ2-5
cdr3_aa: CASSEEGSPTSVQYF
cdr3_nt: TGTGCCAGCAGTGAAGAGGGCAGCCCTACGAGTGTGCAGTACTTC

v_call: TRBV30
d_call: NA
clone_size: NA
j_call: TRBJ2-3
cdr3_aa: CAWSEEDTQYF
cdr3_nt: TGTGCCTGGAGTGAGGAAGATACGCAGTATTTT

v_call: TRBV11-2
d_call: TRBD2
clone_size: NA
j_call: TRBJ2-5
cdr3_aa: CASSRSGYYSNEQYF
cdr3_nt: TGTGCCAGCAGCCGTAGCGGGTATTACTCCAATGAGCAGTACTTC

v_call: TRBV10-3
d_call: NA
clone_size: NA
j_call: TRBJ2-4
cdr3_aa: CASWDGQKAKNIQYF
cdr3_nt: TGTGCCTCCTGGGACGGCCAGAAAGCCAAAAACATTCAGTACTTC

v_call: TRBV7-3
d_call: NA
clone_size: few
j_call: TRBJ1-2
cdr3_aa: CASSSDVHYGYTF
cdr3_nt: TGTGCCAGCAGCTCGGACGTTCATTATGGCTACACCTTC

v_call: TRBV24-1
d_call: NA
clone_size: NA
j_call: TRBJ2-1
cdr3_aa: CATSDPGQTETQFF
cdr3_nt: TGTGCCACCAGTGATCCTGGACAGACGGAGACCCAGTTCTTC

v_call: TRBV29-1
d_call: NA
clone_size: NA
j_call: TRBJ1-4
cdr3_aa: CSVHTGPGEKLFF
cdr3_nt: TGCAGCGTGCACACAGGGCCGGGTGAAAAACTGTTTTTT

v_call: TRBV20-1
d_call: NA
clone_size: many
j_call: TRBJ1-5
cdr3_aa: CSAYPPGDQPQHF
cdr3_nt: TGCAGTGCTTATCCCCCAGGGGATCAGCCCCAGCATTTT

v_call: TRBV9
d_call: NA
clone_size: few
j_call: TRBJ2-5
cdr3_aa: CASKDKSETQYF
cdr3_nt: TGTGCCAGCAAGGATAAATCCGAGACCCAGTACTTC

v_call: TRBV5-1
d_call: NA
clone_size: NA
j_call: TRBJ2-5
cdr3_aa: CASRTGTPQETQYF
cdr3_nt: TGCGCCAGCCGAACCGGGACACCCCAAGAGACCCAGTACTTC

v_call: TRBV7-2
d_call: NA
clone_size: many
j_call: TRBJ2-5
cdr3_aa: CASSVGAVETQYF
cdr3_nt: TGTGCCAGCAGCGTAGGAGCGGTGGAGACCCAGTACTTC

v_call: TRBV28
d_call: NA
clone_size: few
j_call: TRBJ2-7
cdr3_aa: CASSPNRAHYEQYF
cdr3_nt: TGTGCCAGCAGCCCCAACAGGGCTCACTACGAGCAGTACTTC

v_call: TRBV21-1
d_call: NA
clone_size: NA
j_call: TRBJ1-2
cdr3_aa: CASGGKDRASGDGYTF
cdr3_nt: TGTGCCAGCGGCGGGAAAGACAGGGCCTCCGGGGATGGCTACACCTTC

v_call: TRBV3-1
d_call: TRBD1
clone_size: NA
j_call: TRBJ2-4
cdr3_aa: CASSQGQGFPTIQYF
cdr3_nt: TGTGCCAGCAGCCAAGGACAGGGTTTTCCCACCATTCAGTACTTC

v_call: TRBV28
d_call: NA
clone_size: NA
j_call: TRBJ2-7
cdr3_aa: CASSPQRTIYEQYF
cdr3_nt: TGTGCCAGCAGCCCACAGAGGACAATCTACGAGCAGTACTTC

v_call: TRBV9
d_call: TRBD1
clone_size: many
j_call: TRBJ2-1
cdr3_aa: CASSVQGTYNEQFF
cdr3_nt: TGTGCCAGTTCGGTACAGGGGACCTACAATGAGCAGTTCTTC

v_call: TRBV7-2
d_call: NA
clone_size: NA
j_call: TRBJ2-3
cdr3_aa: CASTLGASPATQYF
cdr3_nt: TGTGCCAGCACCCTGGGGGCTAGCCCTGCTACGCAGTATTTT

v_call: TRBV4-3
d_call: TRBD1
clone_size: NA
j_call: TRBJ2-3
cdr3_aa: CASSQALAGTGRFRDTQYF
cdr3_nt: TGCGCCAGCAGCCAAGCACTCGCCGGGACAGGGAGGTTCAGAGATACGCAGTATTTT

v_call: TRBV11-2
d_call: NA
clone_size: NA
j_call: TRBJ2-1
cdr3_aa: CASSFGLQSYNEQFF
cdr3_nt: TGTGCCAGCAGCTTCGGACTCCAGTCTTACAATGAGCAGTTCTTC

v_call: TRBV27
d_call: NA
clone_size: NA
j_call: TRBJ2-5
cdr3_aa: CASSWAPGPETQYF
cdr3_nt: TGTGCCAGCAGTTGGGCCCCAGGGCCAGAGACCCAGTACTTC

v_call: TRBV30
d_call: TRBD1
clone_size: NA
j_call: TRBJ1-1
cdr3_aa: CAWRPGGFNTEAFF
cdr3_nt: TGTGCCTGGAGGCCAGGGGGCTTTAACACTGAAGCTTTCTTT

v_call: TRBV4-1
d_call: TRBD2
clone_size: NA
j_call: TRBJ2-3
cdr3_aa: CTSSQDQSGGGREDTQYF
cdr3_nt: TGTACCAGCAGCCAAGATCAGTCGGGGGGGGGCCGTGAAGATACGCAGTATTTT

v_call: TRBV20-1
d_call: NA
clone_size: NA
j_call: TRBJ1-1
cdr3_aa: CSAQDGLNTEAFF
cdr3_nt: TGCAGTGCCCAGGACGGTCTGAACACTGAAGCTTTCTTT

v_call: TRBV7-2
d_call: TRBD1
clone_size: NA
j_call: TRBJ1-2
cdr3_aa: CASSLSSRGNYGYTF
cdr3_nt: TGTGCCAGCAGCCTTAGCTCCAGGGGGAACTATGGCTACACCTTC

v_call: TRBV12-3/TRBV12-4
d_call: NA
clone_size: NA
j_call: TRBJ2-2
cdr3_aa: CASSLGLSTGELFF
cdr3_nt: TGTGCCAGCAGTTTAGGTCTGTCCACCGGGGAGCTGTTTTTT

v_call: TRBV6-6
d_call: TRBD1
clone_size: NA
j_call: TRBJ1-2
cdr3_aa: CASRGTGGFNDYTF
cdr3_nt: TGTGCCAGCAGGGGGACAGGGGGGTTTAACGACTACACCTTC

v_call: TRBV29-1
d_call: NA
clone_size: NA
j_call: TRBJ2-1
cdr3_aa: CSVEDPVTSYNEQFF
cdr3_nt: TGCAGCGTTGAAGATCCGGTAACTTCCTACAATGAGCAGTTCTTC

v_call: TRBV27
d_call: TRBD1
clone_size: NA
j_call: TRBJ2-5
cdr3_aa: CASIPGQQETQYF
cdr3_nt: TGTGCCAGCATCCCGGGACAGCAAGAGACCCAGTACTTC

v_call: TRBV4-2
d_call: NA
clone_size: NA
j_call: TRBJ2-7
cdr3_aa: CASSQDYFIGQNTNYEQYF
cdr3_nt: TGTGCCAGCAGCCAAGATTATTTCATCGGACAGAACACAAACTACGAGCAGTACTTC

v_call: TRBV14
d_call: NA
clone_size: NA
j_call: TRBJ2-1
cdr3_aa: CASSASGVINEQFF
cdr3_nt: TGTGCCAGCAGTGCCTCCGGGGTCATAAATGAGCAGTTCTTC

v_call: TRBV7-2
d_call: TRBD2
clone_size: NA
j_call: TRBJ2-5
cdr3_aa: CASSLALAGVGEQYF
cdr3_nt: TGTGCCAGCAGCTTAGCGCTAGCGGGGGTAGGGGAGCAGTACTTC

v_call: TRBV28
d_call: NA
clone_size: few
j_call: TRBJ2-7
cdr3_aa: CASSLFTGTYEQYF
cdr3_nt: TGTGCCAGCAGTTTATTCACAGGGACCTACGAGCAGTACTTC

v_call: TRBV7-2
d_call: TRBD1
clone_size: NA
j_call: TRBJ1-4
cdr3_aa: CASSPRSVRGIEKLFF
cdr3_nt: TGTGCCAGCAGCCCCAGATCGGTCAGGGGGATAGAAAAACTGTTTTTT

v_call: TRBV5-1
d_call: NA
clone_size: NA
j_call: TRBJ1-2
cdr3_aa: CASSGEDIGGYTF
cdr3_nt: TGCGCCAGCAGCGGGGAGGACATTGGCGGCTACACCTTC

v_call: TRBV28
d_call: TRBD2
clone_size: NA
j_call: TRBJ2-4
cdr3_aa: CASGGGEGIQYF
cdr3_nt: TGTGCCAGCGGGGGGGGTGAGGGCATTCAGTACTTC

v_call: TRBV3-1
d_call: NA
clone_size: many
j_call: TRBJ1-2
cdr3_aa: CASSRGGKGYGYTF
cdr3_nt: TGTGCCAGCAGCCGGGGGGGTAAAGGCTATGGCTACACCTTC

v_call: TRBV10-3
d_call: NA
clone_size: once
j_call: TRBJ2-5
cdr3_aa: CAISEKDYSVYGQYF
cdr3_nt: TGTGCCATCAGTGAAAAGGACTACAGTGTTTACGGGCAGTACTTC

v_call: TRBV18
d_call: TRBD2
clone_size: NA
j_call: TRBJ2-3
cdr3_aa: CASSPRREGIADTQYF
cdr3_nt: TGTGCCAGCTCACCACGTCGGGAGGGAATTGCAGATACGCAGTATTTT

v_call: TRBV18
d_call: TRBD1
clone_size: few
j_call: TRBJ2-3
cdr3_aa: CASSPPGQSFTDTQYF
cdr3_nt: TGTGCCAGCTCACCACCGGGACAGTCCTTCACAGATACGCAGTATTTT

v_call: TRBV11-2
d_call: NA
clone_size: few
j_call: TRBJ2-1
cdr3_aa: CASSLDPGSREQFF
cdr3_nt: TGTGCCAGCAGCTTAGATCCGGGTTCGAGGGAGCAGTTCTTC

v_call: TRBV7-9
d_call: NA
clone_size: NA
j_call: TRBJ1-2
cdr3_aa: CASTKFTLRGFGYTF
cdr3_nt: TGTGCCAGCACCAAGTTTACCTTGCGAGGGTTTGGCTACACCTTC

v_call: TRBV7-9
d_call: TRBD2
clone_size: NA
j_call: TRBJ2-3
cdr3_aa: CASSLTSGGRDTQYF
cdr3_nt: TGTGCCAGCAGCCTTACTAGCGGGGGCCGAGATACGCAGTATTTT

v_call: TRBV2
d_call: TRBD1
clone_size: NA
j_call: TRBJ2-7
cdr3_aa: CAISQGSTAEQYF
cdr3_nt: TGTGCCATCTCACAGGGGTCAACCGCCGAGCAGTACTTC

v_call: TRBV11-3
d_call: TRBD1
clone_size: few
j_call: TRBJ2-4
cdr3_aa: CASSLDGTGILAKNIQYF
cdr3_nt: TGTGCCAGCAGCTTAGATGGGACAGGGATCCTAGCCAAAAACATTCAGTACTTC

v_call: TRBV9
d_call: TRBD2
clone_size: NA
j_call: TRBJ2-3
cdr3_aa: CSSSVGARAGGTDTQYF
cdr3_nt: TGTTCCAGCAGCGTAGGGGCCCGCGCGGGGGGTACAGATACGCAGTATTTT

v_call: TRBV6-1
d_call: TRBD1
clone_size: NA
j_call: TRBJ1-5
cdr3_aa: CASSPDRGPNQPQHF
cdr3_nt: TGTGCCAGCAGTCCCGACAGGGGTCCTAATCAGCCCCAGCATTTT

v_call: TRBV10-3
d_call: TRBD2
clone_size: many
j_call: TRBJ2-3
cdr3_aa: CATAPGPLAGGTDTQYF
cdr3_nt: TGTGCCACTGCCCCCGGACCACTAGCGGGGGGCACAGATACGCAGTATTTT

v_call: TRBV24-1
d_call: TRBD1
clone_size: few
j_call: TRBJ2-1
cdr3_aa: CATTSGTGDNEQFF
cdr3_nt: TGTGCCACCACCTCAGGGACAGGGGACAATGAGCAGTTCTTC